This T cell receptor beta chain is from a study of blood T cell repertoires in COVID-19. Study-wide background: PBMCs, B-cell-depleted T cells, or T cells were the source of the cDNA or gDNA that made up the material.

Clones were sequenced by immunoSEQ multiplex PCR, and TCRdb holds only the in-frame ones, with some missing. This sample has under 450,000 clones; roughly 88% occur once, and the top ten carry roughly 12%. Seattle's enrolled individuals joined amid active infection and were then monitored longitudinally. There are 15 residues in the CDR3. Per germline, CDR1 SGDLS and CDR2 YYNGEE. V was shortened by 3 bases and J by 1 base, with 11 bases between the two germline ends. Sequenced sample: peripheral blood. This chain links TRBV9 with TRBJ1-3; a possible D gene is TRBD1 (5 bases). This clonotype originated in a woman in her forties or fifties with COVID-19, enrolled during active disease. Here the CDR3 reads CASSAGGGSGNTIYF. The CDR3 region has the DNA TGTGCCAGCAGCGCCGGGGGAGGTTCTGGAAACACCATATATTTT. Variable domain in full (rest from reference TRBV9 and TRBJ1-3): DSGVTQTPKHLITATGQRVTLRCSPRSGDLSVYWYQQSLDQGLQFLIQYYNGEERAKGNILERFSAQQFPDLHSELNLSSLELGDSALYFCASSAGGGSGNTIYFGEGSWLTVV.